This T cell receptor beta chain was identified during a study of blood T cell repertoires in COVID-19. Study at large: Sites across the United States, Italy and Spain contributed samples from acute and convalescent COVID-19.

The table came from immunoSEQ multiplex PCR; TCRdb's copy has only in-frame clones and leaves some out. The data contain roughly 140,000 clones, around four fifths of them singletons. Trimming shortened V by 4 bases and J by 3 bases, and 16 bases separated the two germline ends. The CDR3 extends over 16 amino acids. Germline V gene lookup returns CDR1 SGHNT and CDR2 YYREEE (reference sequence). This receptor was taken from a man aged 45-65 years who had recovered from COVID-19. The V gene is TRBV5-4, the J gene TRBJ1-4; TRBD1 is a possible D gene (6 bases). Sequencing used PBMCs or T cells enriched from blood (not recorded which). The CDR3, as DNA: TGTGCCAGCAGCAACAAGCCAGGGACACCTAATGAAAAACTGTTTTTT. Its protein product is CASSNKPGTPNEKLFF.